These 32 T cell receptor beta chains originate from one sample sequenced in a study of blood T cell repertoires in COVID-19. Sequencing was performed with immunoSEQ multiplex PCR; in TCRdb, only in-frame clones are kept and a portion is missing. The sample includes about 240,000 clones, 86% seen only once; the top ten take 3% to 4%. Sequencing was carried out using PBMCs or T cells enriched from blood (not recorded which). The receptors were sampled from a woman between 40 and 50 years old with acute COVID-19.

This chain joins TRBV29-1 and TRBJ1-1; 9 bases agree with TRBD1. CDR1 is SQVTM and CDR2 is ANQGSEA in the germline V gene. The trim removed 6 bases at V and 1 base at J, leaving 12 bases unmatched. This CDR3 contains 16 residues. CDR3 in amino acids: CSVRPRADRGNTEAFF. In nucleotides, the CDR3 is TGCAGCGTAAGACCGAGAGCGGACAGGGGGAACACTGAAGCTTTCTTT.

The CDR3 spells CASSLWGVPDTQYF. The DNA of the CDR3 is TGTGCCAGCAGCCTGTGGGGGGTACCAGATACGCAGTATTTT. The chain links TRBV5-4 to TRBJ2-3; possibly TRBD2 for D (6 bases). V lost 4 bases, J lost 4 bases, and 13 bases lay in between. Germline V gene sequence: CDR1 SGHNT, CDR2 YYREEE (reference sequence). The CDR3 extends over 14 amino acids.

Here the CDR3 DNA reads TGTGCCATCAGTAAAGGACAAAAGAACACCGGGGAGCTGTTTTTT. Protein sequence: CAISKGQKNTGELFF. The chain joins TRBV10-3 to TRBJ2-2; D might be TRBD1 (5 bases). The CDR3 spans 15 residues. V lost 5 bases to trimming and J lost 1 base, with 11 bases between them. Germline assignment: CDR1 ENHRY and CDR2 SYGVKD.

The rearrangement joins TRBV14 to TRBJ2-7, with TRBD1 matching 11 bases. The germline V gene has CDR1 SGHDN and CDR2 FVKESK. This CDR3 is 15 amino acids long. J lost 5 bases, V lost 3 bases, and 6 bases had no gene match. This CDR3 is CASSHLRTGGHEQYF. As DNA, the CDR3 is TGTGCCAGCAGCCATCTACGGACAGGGGGCCACGAGCAGTACTTC.

The rearrangement joins TRBV11-3 to TRBJ2-1, with 12 bases fitting TRBD2. This CDR3 is built from 16 residues. CDR1 is SGHNT, CDR2 YENEEA, per germline. Trimming took 3 bases from V and 4 from J; bases not matched to a gene: 4. The CDR3 spells CASSLGTSGFYNEQFF. CDR3 in DNA: TGTGCCAGCAGCTTGGGGACTAGCGGGTTTTACAATGAGCAGTTCTTC.

V gene TRBV11-2 combines with J gene TRBJ2-7; D gene unclear. The germline gives CDR1 SGHAT, CDR2 FQNNGV. V was clipped by 5 bases and J by 0 bases, with 14 bases between them. The CDR3 length is 15 residues. The CDR3 region is CASSTTPQGSYEQYF. The CDR3 bases are TGTGCCAGCAGCACGACTCCTCAAGGCTCCTACGAGCAGTACTTC.

This clone was recorded once. For the CDR3, the DNA is TGTGCCAGCAGTATCGGACTTCAAGAGACCCAGTACTTC. Encoded protein: CASSIGLQETQYF. This chain connects TRBV6-5 to TRBJ2-5; weak D call: TRBD2 (5 bases). Per the germline V gene, CDR1 is MNHEY and CDR2 is SVGAGI. There are 13 residues in the CDR3. The V end was cut by 5 bases, the J end by 2 bases, with 9 bases between.

CDR3 in DNA: TGTGCCAGCTCACCTTCCGGGACTAGGGTCCCAGATACGCAGTATTTT. The encoded protein is CASSPSGTRVPDTQYF. The J gene is TRBJ2-3, the V gene TRBV18; 8 nucleotides agree with TRBD2. V dropped 3 bases and J dropped 4; count of bases not matched to a gene: 9. Looked up from germline, CDR1 is KGHSH and CDR2 is LQKENI. The CDR3 extends over 16 amino acids.

For this clone: Additional DNA sequences in this sample encode the identical CDR3. The rearrangement uses TRBV5-1 and TRBJ1-1, with TRBD1 matching over 7 bases. Trimming cost V 4 bases and J 3 bases; bases outside gene matches: 6. The germline CDR1 and CDR2 sequences are SGHRS and YFSETQ. This CDR3 is 14 amino acids long. The CDR3 spells CASSLDRADTEAFF. Written as DNA, the CDR3 is TGCGCCAGCAGCCTAGACAGGGCCGACACTGAAGCTTTCTTT.

CDR3 nucleotides: TGTGCCAGCAGTGATACAGGGGAGTCCGGGGAGCTGTTTTTT. Encoded protein: CASSDTGESGELFF. This rearrangement joins TRBV6-1 to TRBJ2-2; 7 nucleotides line up with TRBD1. CDR1 MNHNS and CDR2 SASEGT come from the germline V gene. The V and J ends lost 3 bases and 6 bases, in that order; junction bases with no gene match: 4. The CDR3 sequence is 14 residues long.

This clone was picked up one time. V usage is TRBV19 and J usage is TRBJ1-6, with 9 bases that match TRBD1. There are 16 residues in the CDR3. V trimming: 4 bases; J trimming: 6 bases; junction bases outside the gene matches: 7. Looked up from germline, CDR1 is LNHDA and CDR2 is SQIVND (reference sequence). The CDR3 spells CASSKLDRGSNSPLHF. DNA for the CDR3: TGTGCCAGTAGTAAACTCGACAGGGGGAGTAATTCACCCCTCCACTTT. Full variable domain (outside the CDR3, taken from reference TRBV19 and TRBJ1-6): DGGITQSPKYLFRKEGQNVTLSCEQNLNHDAMYWYRQDPGQGLRLIYYSQIVNDFQKGDIAEGYSVSREKKESFPLTVTSAQKNPTAFYLCASSKLDRGSNSPLHFGNGTRLTVT.

This clone showed up just once. The genes are TRBV2 and TRBJ2-3, with 7 bases that match TRBD1. Trimming took 6 bases from V and 1 from J; bases not matched to a gene: 4. The CDR3 loop spans 14 amino acids. Germline V lookup: CDR1 SNHLY, CDR2 FYNNEI. CDR3 in DNA: TGTGCCAGCAGGAGAACAGGGGGCACAGATACGCAGTATTTT. As protein: CASRRTGGTDTQYF.

The gene calls are TRBV5-6 and TRBJ1-1; D possibly corresponds to TRBD1 (6 bases). Germline CDR1 is SGHDT and CDR2 is YYEEEE. Trimming pared 5 bases from V and 1 base from J, leaving 6 bases between. The CDR3 runs 12 residues. Here the CDR3 reads CASRQGNTEAFF. CDR3 in DNA: TGTGCCAGCAGACAGGGGAACACTGAAGCTTTCTTT.

This chain joins TRBV7-2 and TRBJ1-1; 8 bases agree with TRBD1. The V gene's germline CDR1 is SGHTA and CDR2 FQGNSA. The CDR3 extends over 17 amino acids. Trimming at V came to 1 base and at J to 2 bases, leaving 9 bases not matched to a gene. The CDR3: CASSLGPPTGANTEAFF. The CDR3 nucleotides read TGTGCCAGCAGCTTAGGGCCCCCGACAGGGGCTAACACTGAAGCTTTCTTT.

The chain has TRBV7-3 and TRBJ1-1; D gene uncertain. Trimming shortened V by 5 bases and J by 6 bases, and 10 bases separated the two germline ends. The CDR3 totals 12 residues. Per germline, CDR1 SGHTA and CDR2 FQGTGA. CDR3 sequence reads: CASSTAGSEAFF. CDR3 DNA sequence: TGTGCCAGCAGCACCGCGGGGTCTGAAGCTTTCTTT.

The rearrangement joins TRBV4-1 to TRBJ1-1, with 9 bases identical to TRBD1. V gave up 0 bases and J gave up 4 bases; unmatched junction bases: 9. CDR1 MGHRA and CDR2 YSYEKL come from the germline V gene. This CDR3 region has 17 residues. The CDR3 DNA sequence: TGCGCCAGCAGCCAAGATCGGGACAGGGAAAGGGGCACTGAAGCTTTCTTT. Its protein product is CASSQDRDRERGTEAFF.

There are a few counts of this clone. This sequence joins TRBV6-5 and TRBJ1-3; D is unresolved. There are 16 residues in the CDR3. Trimming pared 2 bases from V and 0 bases from J, leaving 11 bases between. Per germline, CDR1 MNHEY and CDR2 SVGAGI. The CDR3, as DNA: TGTGCCAGCAGTTACGATGGAGTGAACTCTGGAAACACCATATATTTT. Its protein is CASSYDGVNSGNTIYF.

The chain employs TRBV18 and TRBJ2-1; 9 bases are shared with TRBD2. Germline loops: CDR1 KGHSH, CDR2 LQKENI. Trimming at V came to 1 base and at J to 6 bases, leaving 4 bases not matched to a gene. The length of the CDR3 is 15 residues. CDR3 sequence reads: CASSPLAGDSNEQFF. As DNA, the CDR3 is TGTGCCAGCTCACCACTAGCGGGAGACAGCAATGAGCAGTTCTTC.

The chain links TRBV3-1 (or the pseudogene TRBV3-2) to TRBJ1-1; 7 bases fit TRBD1. This CDR3 contains 14 residues. Germline V gives CDR1 LGHDT, CDR2 YNNKEL (reference sequence). Germline trimming cut 6 bases from V and 5 bases from J; bases unmatched to any gene: 9. CDR3 in amino acids: CASRKGIQGTEAFF. CDR3 bases: TGTGCCAGCAGGAAGGGGATACAGGGGACTGAAGCTTTCTTT.

The chain combines TRBV18 with TRBJ1-4; the match to TRBD1 covers 9 bases. Trimming cost V 3 bases and J 7 bases; bases outside gene matches: 6. CDR1 KGHSH and CDR2 LQKENI come from the germline V gene. The CDR3 length is 15 residues. Here the CDR3 reads CASSPPRDRAEKLFF. For the CDR3, the DNA is TGTGCCAGCTCACCTCCGCGGGACAGGGCTGAAAAACTGTTTTTT. The full variable domain, rest sourced from reference TRBV18 and TRBJ1-4, is NAGVMQNPRHLVRRRGQEARLRCSPMKGHSHVYWYRQLPEEGLKFMVYLQKENIIDESGMPKERFSAEFPKEGPSILRIQQVVRGDSAAYFCASSPPRDRAEKLFFGSGTQLSVL.

This clone has more than one count but fewer than ten. The rearrangement links TRBV10-2 to TRBJ1-2; 8 nucleotides line up with TRBD1. Germline V CDR1 and CDR2: WSHSY, SAAADI. Trimming cost V 6 bases and J 6 bases; bases outside gene matches: 6. The CDR3 has 13 amino acids. CDR3 sequence: CASSPDRGHGYTF. CDR3 nucleotides: TGCGCCAGCAGCCCCGACAGGGGACATGGCTACACCTTC.

This clone showed up just once. The chain joins TRBV7-8 to TRBJ2-2; D possibly corresponds to TRBD2 (6 bases). This CDR3 comprises 17 residues. Germline assignment: CDR1 SGHVS and CDR2 FQNEAQ. Trimming pared 0 bases from V and 7 bases from J, leaving 18 bases between. The CDR3 DNA is TGTGCCAGCAGCTTAGCGGCTATCAGGATCGGGGGCGGGGAGCTGTTTTTT. It translates to CASSLAAIRIGGGELFF.

V usage is TRBV5-1 and J usage is TRBJ1-6; TRBD1 matches 11 bases. Trimming took 4 bases from V and 0 from J; bases not matched to a gene: 6. There are 18 residues in the CDR3. Looked up from germline, CDR1 is SGHRS and CDR2 is YFSETQ. The CDR3 DNA reads TGCGCCAGCAGCCCCGGGACAGGGGGAAGCTCCTATAATTCACCCCTCCACTTT. Amino acids: CASSPGTGGSSYNSPLHF.

The genes are TRBV28 and TRBJ1-1; 8 bases match TRBD1. The ends lost 8 bases at V and 2 bases at J; junction bases unmatched: 7. Germline assignment: CDR1 MDHEN and CDR2 SYDVKM. This CDR3 has 14 residues. The DNA of the CDR3 is TGTGCCAGCGTATGGACAGGGATTAACACTGAAGCTTTCTTT. It specifies CASVWTGINTEAFF.

The chain recombines TRBV5-5 with TRBJ1-1; the D gene is possibly TRBD1 (5 bases). The CDR3 loop spans 14 amino acids. From germline, CDR1 is SGHKS and CDR2 YYEKEE (reference sequence). Deletions cut 4 bases from V and 6 bases from J, with 16 bases between. The CDR3 protein is CASSLAVEGAEAFF. In DNA, the CDR3 is TGTGCCAGCAGCCTGGCGGTTGAAGGGGCTGAAGCTTTCTTT.

The rearrangement links TRBV28 to TRBJ2-5; D unresolved. With 6 bases removed from V and 1 base from J, the gap between germline ends came to 15 bases. The CDR3 covers 15 residues. Germline V gene sequence: CDR1 MDHEN, CDR2 SYDVKM. The CDR3 DNA reads TGTGCCAGCAGCCACCCCCGAACAGCCCAAGAGACCCAGTACTTC. Encoded protein: CASSHPRTAQETQYF.

The chain couples TRBV12-3 or TRBV12-4 to TRBJ2-1; D is possibly TRBD2 (5 bases). V was clipped by 6 bases and J by 8 bases, with 14 bases between them. This CDR3 is built from 13 residues. The CDR3 is CASRTTGIHEQFF. The CDR3 DNA reads TGTGCCAGCAGAACTACGGGGATCCATGAGCAGTTCTTC.

J is TRBJ2-3 and V is TRBV2; weak D call: TRBD1 (6 bases). V was pared by 6 bases and J by 2 bases, with 12 bases between. CDR1 and CDR2 (germline): SNHLY, FYNNEI. The length of the CDR3 is 14 residues. The chain's CDR3 is CASRQAGDTDTQYF. CDR3 DNA sequence: TGTGCCAGCAGGCAAGCAGGGGACACAGATACGCAGTATTTT.

The CDR3 reads CASSESGLDTQYF. CDR3 sequence (DNA): TGCGCCAGCAGTGAGTCCGGTTTAGATACGCAGTATTTT. This chain connects TRBV10-1 to TRBJ2-3; D unclear. The CDR3 sequence is 13 residues long. Germline lookup yields CDR1 WNHNN and CDR2 SYGVQD (reference sequence). V lost 0 bases and J 5 bases, leaving 6 bases between the germline ends.

This clone was counted ten times or more. At the DNA level, this CDR3 is encoded by other sequences in the same sample as well. The chain is built from TRBV15 and TRBJ2-7; D is uncertain. Deletions cut 0 bases from V and 2 bases from J, with 5 bases between. There are 13 residues in the CDR3. CDR1 and CDR2 (germline): LNHNV, YYDKDF (reference sequence). CDR3 DNA: TGTGCCACCAGCAGAGATCAAACCTACGAGCAGTACTTC. Its protein is CATSRDQTYEQYF.

This rearrangement joins TRBV5-6 to TRBJ2-5, with a possible D match to TRBD1 (6 bases). This CDR3 is 13 amino acids long. Germline V lookup: CDR1 SGHDT, CDR2 YYEEEE. Trimming shortened V by 2 bases and J by 4 bases, and 9 bases separated the two germline ends. CDR3 sequence (DNA): TGTGCCAGCAGCTTCAGGGGCCGAGAGACCCAGTACTTC. Amino acid sequence: CASSFRGRETQYF.

This clone is a singleton in its sample. The chain has TRBV6-2 or TRBV6-3 and TRBJ2-7; 8 nucleotides agree with TRBD1. The germline V gene has CDR1 MNHEY and CDR2 SVGEGT. The length of the CDR3 is 16 residues. The V gene end was trimmed by 5 bases and the J gene end by 1 base; junction bases not matched to a gene: 10. The CDR3 reads CASSDQGAGKSYEQYF. For the CDR3, the DNA is TGTGCCAGCAGTGACCAGGGGGCAGGGAAGTCCTACGAGCAGTACTTC.